This TCR beta chain was sequenced during a study of cytomegalovirus exposure and HLA in healthy donors. Overall study results and limits: In an earlier analysis, in 620 or so donors, most V segments appeared productive either ~90% or ~30% of the time.

Primers: 60 Vbeta forward and 13 Jbeta reverse. Clones were sequenced by immunoSEQ multiplex PCR, and TCRdb holds only the in-frame ones, with some missing. Of about 170,000 clones in the sample, around 82% were seen once. As for this clone: Its antigen is currently unknown.

CDR1 is SGDLS, CDR2 YYNGEE, per germline. This CDR3 comprises 16 residues. The V end was cut by 3 bases, the J end by 0 bases, with 12 bases between. The sequenced sample consisted of PBMCs. The TCR originated in a male donor in good health and CMV-seronegative. The chain uses TRBV9 and TRBJ2-2; tentative D call: TRBD2 (5 bases). The chain's CDR3 is CASSGEHKANTGELFF. The CDR3 DNA reads TGTGCCAGCAGCGGGGAGCACAAGGCGAACACCGGGGAGCTGTTTTTT.